This passage covers 3 T cell receptor beta chains from one sample sequenced in a study of control samples from healthy donors and cancer patients. Here immunoSEQ multiplex PCR was the method, and the copy in TCRdb shows in-frame clones only, minus some. The table has over 80,000 clones, roughly four fifths seen once. Specimen: blood. The receptors here all came from a man in his sixties in good health.

The chain recombines TRBV3-1 (or the pseudogene TRBV3-2) with TRBJ2-7; no definite D call. Trimming shortened V by 1 base and J by 2 bases, and 6 bases separated the two germline ends. The CDR3 contains 13 residues. Germline assignment: CDR1 LGHDT and CDR2 YNNKEL (reference sequence). The CDR3 sequence is CASSQGHAYEQYF. The CDR3 bases are TGTGCCAGCAGCCAAGGACACGCCTACGAGCAGTACTTC.

The chain has TRBV30 and TRBJ2-1, with 7 bases identical to TRBD1. The CDR3 loop spans 14 amino acids. Per germline, CDR1 GTSNPN and CDR2 SVGIG (reference sequence). Germline trimming cut 5 bases from V and 0 bases from J; bases unmatched to any gene: 4. In DNA, the CDR3 is TGTGCCTGGGGGACAGCTAGCTCCTACAATGAGCAGTTCTTC. Translated: CAWGTASSYNEQFF.

This rearrangement joins TRBV30 to TRBJ1-4, with D hard to call. The CDR3 length is 13 residues. Germline CDR1 and CDR2: GTSNPN and SVGIG (reference sequence). Trimming shortened V by 4 bases and J by 2 bases, and 8 bases separated the two germline ends. The CDR3 region has the DNA TGTGCCTGGATGTCGGCGACTAATGAAAAACTGTTTTTT. Its translation: CAWMSATNEKLFF.